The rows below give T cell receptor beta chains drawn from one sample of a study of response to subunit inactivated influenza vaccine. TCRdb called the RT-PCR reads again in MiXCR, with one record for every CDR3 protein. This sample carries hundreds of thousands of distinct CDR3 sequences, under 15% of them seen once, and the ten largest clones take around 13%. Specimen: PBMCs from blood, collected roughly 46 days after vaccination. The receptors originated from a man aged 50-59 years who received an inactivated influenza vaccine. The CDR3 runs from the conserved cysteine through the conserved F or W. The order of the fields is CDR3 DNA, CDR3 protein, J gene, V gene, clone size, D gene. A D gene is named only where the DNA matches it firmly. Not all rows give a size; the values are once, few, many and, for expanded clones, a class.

CDR3nt: TGTGCCAGCAGTTTTCAGGGGACAGCTGATAACACCTTC; CDR3aa: CASSFQGTADNTF; j_gene: TRBJ1-2; v_gene: TRBV12-3/TRBV12-4; abundance: few; d_gene: TRBD1
CDR3nt: TGTGCCAGCAGTCCCATGGACCGGATCTATGGCTACACCTTC; CDR3aa: CASSPMDRIYGYTF; j_gene: TRBJ1-2; v_gene: TRBV12-3/TRBV12-4; abundance: few; d_gene: -
CDR3nt: TGCGCCAGCAGCCAAGGTCTCGGCCTGGGGGGCACAGATACGCAGTATTTT; CDR3aa: CASSQGLGLGGTDTQYF; j_gene: TRBJ2-3; v_gene: TRBV4-3; abundance: -; d_gene: -
CDR3nt: TGTGCCAGCAGAACCTGGGCGAACACAGATACGCAGTATTTT; CDR3aa: CASRTWANTDTQYF; j_gene: TRBJ2-3; v_gene: TRBV5-6; abundance: many; d_gene: -
CDR3nt: TGTGCCAGCAGTTACGGGAGGGGGACGGAAGAGACCCAGTACTTC; CDR3aa: CASSYGRGTEETQYF; j_gene: TRBJ2-5; v_gene: TRBV6-2/TRBV6-3; abundance: few; d_gene: -
CDR3nt: TGTGCCAGCAGCCAAGATTGGGTGGCTAGCGGGATCTACGAGCAGTACTTC; CDR3aa: CASSQDWVASGIYEQYF; j_gene: TRBJ2-7; v_gene: TRBV4-2; abundance: -; d_gene: TRBD2
CDR3nt: TGTGCCAGCAGTTTATTTAGCAGCACAGATACGCAGTATTTT; CDR3aa: CASSLFSSTDTQYF; j_gene: TRBJ2-3; v_gene: TRBV12-3/TRBV12-4; abundance: -; d_gene: -
CDR3nt: TGCAGTGCTGGCCTGGACACCAAACCGGGTGAGCAGTTCTTC; CDR3aa: CSAGLDTKPGEQFF; j_gene: TRBJ2-1; v_gene: TRBV20-1; abundance: -; d_gene: -
CDR3nt: TGTGCCAGCAGCCGGGGGACTAGCGGGAGGGCCTACAATGAGCAGTTCTTC; CDR3aa: CASSRGTSGRAYNEQFF; j_gene: TRBJ2-1; v_gene: TRBV11-1; abundance: -; d_gene: TRBD2
CDR3nt: TGCAGTGCCCGCGGGGGCAGGGGTGATGGCTACACCTTC; CDR3aa: CSARGGRGDGYTF; j_gene: TRBJ1-2; v_gene: TRBV20-1; abundance: few; d_gene: -
CDR3nt: TGTGCCAGCAGTTACCTTCCCTACGAGCAGTACTTC; CDR3aa: CASSYLPYEQYF; j_gene: TRBJ2-7; v_gene: TRBV6-2/TRBV6-3; abundance: many; d_gene: -
CDR3nt: TGTGCCAGCAGCAAGGGGGGGAACTATGGCTACACCTTC; CDR3aa: CASSKGGNYGYTF; j_gene: TRBJ1-2; v_gene: TRBV4-2; abundance: few; d_gene: -
CDR3nt: TGCAGCGTCAAGGGGACCTACGAGCAGTACTTC; CDR3aa: CSVKGTYEQYF; j_gene: TRBJ2-7; v_gene: TRBV29-1; abundance: -; d_gene: -
CDR3nt: TGTGCCAGCAGCTTGAGACAGGGCTCGCGAGAAAAACTGTTTTTT; CDR3aa: CASSLRQGSREKLFF; j_gene: TRBJ1-4; v_gene: TRBV7-2; abundance: few; d_gene: TRBD1
CDR3nt: TGCGCCAGCAGCTTGGCCTGGGGACAAGCGACCCAGTACTTC; CDR3aa: CASSLAWGQATQYF; j_gene: TRBJ2-5; v_gene: TRBV5-1; abundance: -; d_gene: -
CDR3nt: TGTGCCAGCAGCCAGGGGGACGGATATAGCAATCAGCCCCAGCATTTT; CDR3aa: CASSQGDGYSNQPQHF; j_gene: TRBJ1-5; v_gene: TRBV3-1; abundance: -; d_gene: -
CDR3nt: TGTGCCAGCAGCAAGGGAGAGTCAGATACGCAGTATTTT; CDR3aa: CASSKGESDTQYF; j_gene: TRBJ2-3; v_gene: TRBV6-4; abundance: few; d_gene: -
CDR3nt: TGTGCCAGCAGCCCGGGGGGGACAGCCAGTTCGGCCCTCCACTTT; CDR3aa: CASSPGGTASSALHF; j_gene: TRBJ1-6; v_gene: TRBV7-9; abundance: -; d_gene: TRBD1
CDR3nt: TGTGCCAGCAGTTACCCTACTAGCGGGGGCTCCTACAATGAGCAGTTCTTC; CDR3aa: CASSYPTSGGSYNEQFF; j_gene: TRBJ2-1; v_gene: TRBV6-2/TRBV6-3; abundance: few; d_gene: TRBD2
CDR3nt: TGTGCCAGCAGTCGATACAGACAGGGACTAGAGACCCAGTACTTC; CDR3aa: CASSRYRQGLETQYF; j_gene: TRBJ2-5; v_gene: TRBV28; abundance: -; d_gene: -
CDR3nt: TGTGCCAGCAGTTACTCTTTTGTGCCAGGGGAGCAGCCCCAGCATTTT; CDR3aa: CASSYSFVPGEQPQHF; j_gene: TRBJ1-5; v_gene: TRBV6-5; abundance: -; d_gene: -
CDR3nt: TGTGCCAGCCGTTTTGACGTTACCTACAATGAGCAGTTCTTC; CDR3aa: CASRFDVTYNEQFF; j_gene: TRBJ2-1; v_gene: TRBV2; abundance: -; d_gene: -
CDR3nt: TGCAGCGTTGAGGGTCAGAACACCGGGGAGCTGTTTTTT; CDR3aa: CSVEGQNTGELFF; j_gene: TRBJ2-2; v_gene: TRBV29-1; abundance: many; d_gene: -
CDR3nt: TGTGCCAGCAGCCTCAACGCCGGGACAGGGGGTTTTCGAGCTTTCTTT; CDR3aa: CASSLNAGTGGFRAFF; j_gene: TRBJ1-1; v_gene: TRBV14; abundance: -; d_gene: TRBD1
CDR3nt: TGCAGTGCTAGGTGGGCCAGGGGCTATGGCTACACCTTC; CDR3aa: CSARWARGYGYTF; j_gene: TRBJ1-2; v_gene: TRBV20-1; abundance: -; d_gene: -
CDR3nt: TGTGCCAGCAGTTTAGCGAGCGGGGGGGCGGGCAATGAGCAGTTCTTC; CDR3aa: CASSLASGGAGNEQFF; j_gene: TRBJ2-1; v_gene: TRBV12-3/TRBV12-4; abundance: -; d_gene: TRBD2
CDR3nt: TGTGCCAGCTCACCACCGGGGCTAGCGGGAGGCCCCGAGGGGTACGAGCAGTACTTC; CDR3aa: CASSPPGLAGGPEGYEQYF; j_gene: TRBJ2-7; v_gene: TRBV18; abundance: -; d_gene: TRBD2
CDR3nt: TGTGCCAGCAGCTTCCAGTTTGAAGCTTTCTTT; CDR3aa: CASSFQFEAFF; j_gene: TRBJ1-1; v_gene: TRBV7-9; abundance: few; d_gene: -
CDR3nt: TGTGCCAGCAGTTACTTGACACCTAACTATGGCTACACCTTC; CDR3aa: CASSYLTPNYGYTF; j_gene: TRBJ1-2; v_gene: TRBV7-9; abundance: few; d_gene: -
CDR3nt: TGTGCCAGCAGCCTCCGGGACAGGGGGAAGTTCGGCGGGAGGGCCGACGAGCAGTACTTC; CDR3aa: CASSLRDRGKFGGRADEQYF; j_gene: TRBJ2-7; v_gene: TRBV9; abundance: -; d_gene: TRBD1
CDR3nt: TGTGCCAGCAGTTACGTATCTCTCGAGCAGTACTTC; CDR3aa: CASSYVSLEQYF; j_gene: TRBJ2-7; v_gene: TRBV6-2/TRBV6-3; abundance: -; d_gene: -
CDR3nt: TGTGCCAGCAGCTTAGCAAGGGGGCTGGATTGGGGGGAGACCCAGTACTTC; CDR3aa: CASSLARGLDWGETQYF; j_gene: TRBJ2-5; v_gene: TRBV7-8; abundance: few; d_gene: TRBD1
CDR3nt: TGTGCCAGCAGCTCCCGGGGGGGAGCCCAGTACTTC; CDR3aa: CASSSRGGAQYF; j_gene: TRBJ2-5; v_gene: TRBV7-2; abundance: -; d_gene: TRBD2
CDR3nt: TGTGCCAGCAGCGGACCCGGGAGCGGGGATCAGCCCCAGCATTTT; CDR3aa: CASSGPGSGDQPQHF; j_gene: TRBJ1-5; v_gene: TRBV7-9; abundance: -; d_gene: -
CDR3nt: TGTGCCAGCAGCAAGGGAGACTACGAGCAGTACTTC; CDR3aa: CASSKGDYEQYF; j_gene: TRBJ2-7; v_gene: TRBV5-5; abundance: many; d_gene: -
CDR3nt: TGTGCCAGCAGTGAGATGGTCCGAGCCTATGGCTACACCTTC; CDR3aa: CASSEMVRAYGYTF; j_gene: TRBJ1-2; v_gene: TRBV6-1; abundance: few; d_gene: -
CDR3nt: TGTGCCAGCAGCTTAGATGGCAGTAGGAGAGAGACCCAGTACTTC; CDR3aa: CASSLDGSRRETQYF; j_gene: TRBJ2-5; v_gene: TRBV7-2; abundance: few; d_gene: -
CDR3nt: TGTGCCATCAGTGAGTCACAGGGTTATTCACCCCTCCACTTT; CDR3aa: CAISESQGYSPLHF; j_gene: TRBJ1-6; v_gene: TRBV10-3; abundance: few; d_gene: -
CDR3nt: TGTGCCAGCAGTGATCCTAGCGGGGGATACAATGAGCAGTTCTTC; CDR3aa: CASSDPSGGYNEQFF; j_gene: TRBJ2-1; v_gene: TRBV28; abundance: few; d_gene: TRBD2
CDR3nt: TGTGCCAGCTGTTTTTTTCCTAGCGGGAGACGGGATCGCACAGATACGCAGTATTTT; CDR3aa: CASCFFPSGRRDRTDTQYF; j_gene: TRBJ2-3; v_gene: TRBV3-1; abundance: -; d_gene: TRBD2
CDR3nt: TGTGCCAGCTCGCTAGGACTAGTCACTAATGAGCAGTTCTTC; CDR3aa: CASSLGLVTNEQFF; j_gene: TRBJ2-1; v_gene: TRBV9; abundance: -; d_gene: TRBD2
CDR3nt: TGCAGTGCTAGAGAGGTTATAGCGGGGGGGCCCGAGAATGAGCAGTTCTTC; CDR3aa: CSAREVIAGGPENEQFF; j_gene: TRBJ2-1; v_gene: TRBV20-1; abundance: many; d_gene: TRBD2